Listed below are T cell receptor beta chains from one sample, sequenced in a study of neoadjuvant anti-PD-1 for oral cavity cancer. Sequencing used immunoSEQ multiplex PCR; TCRdb keeps in-frame clones, though not all of them. The sample contains over 9,000 clones, about three fifths of which appear only once. The source was PBMCs, collected after nivolumab (anti-PD-1) treatment. Receptors originate from a person aged 40 to 85 with oral cavity squamous cell carcinoma. Each CDR3 is given with its conserved first and last residue. A D gene is named only where the DNA matches it firmly. The size field is filled for only some rows; it gives once, few, many or a size class.

V gene	clone size	D gene	J gene	CDR3 DNA	CDR3 protein
TRBV7-2	few	TRBD1	TRBJ1-5	TGTGCCAGCAGTCCAACAGGGGGTAATCAGCCCCAGCATTTT	CASSPTGGNQPQHF
TRBV7-2	NA	NA	TRBJ1-2	TGTGCCAGCAGCCCTCCTTCCGACCTATGGAGCTACACCTTC	CASSPPSDLWSYTF
TRBV6-5	NA	NA	TRBJ1-1	TGTGCCAGCAAAACGTCAGGGGAAGCTTTCTTT	CASKTSGEAFF
TRBV27	NA	NA	TRBJ2-5	TGTGCCAGCAGTTCTCCGTGGGGAGCCCAAGAGACCCAGTACTTC	CASSSPWGAQETQYF
TRBV6-6	NA	NA	TRBJ2-1	TGTGCCAGCAGTTATAGCAGAAATGAGCAGTTCTTC	CASSYSRNEQFF
TRBV5-4	NA	TRBD2	TRBJ2-3	TGTGCCAGCAGCTTGGAACTAGCGGTCACAGATACGCAGTATTTT	CASSLELAVTDTQYF
TRBV15	once	TRBD2	TRBJ2-6	TGTGCCACCAGCAGAGACCCCGGGGGGTCTGGGGCCAACGTCCTGACTTTC	CATSRDPGGSGANVLTF
TRBV5-6	NA	TRBD1	TRBJ2-1	TGTGCCAGCAGCTTGCTGGGACAGGGCGTCTCCAATGAGCAGTTCTTC	CASSLLGQGVSNEQFF
TRBV6-5	once	NA	TRBJ2-1	TGTGCCAGCAGTTACTCGACCGGGGGCTCCTACAATGAGCAGTTCTTC	CASSYSTGGSYNEQFF
TRBV6-6	NA	NA	TRBJ2-7	TGTGCCAGCAGTTACTCGTGGGAGTACGAGCAGTACTTC	CASSYSWEYEQYF
TRBV2	NA	NA	TRBJ2-2	TGTGCCAGCAGGGCAGGGGTCACCGGGGAGCTGTTTTTT	CASRAGVTGELFF
TRBV7-9	NA	NA	TRBJ2-1	TGTGCCAGCAGCTTAGCGCTATCTACCTTCGGGTTCTTC	CASSLALSTFGFF
TRBV5-6	NA	TRBD1	TRBJ1-2	TGTGCCAGCAGCTTGTTGGGACAGGGAGCCGGCTATGGCTACACCTTC	CASSLLGQGAGYGYTF
TRBV25-1	NA	TRBD1	TRBJ1-1	TGTGCCAGCAGTGAATGGGGGTTGACAGGGGGCCACACTGAAGCTTTCTTT	CASSEWGLTGGHTEAFF
TRBV5-1	NA	NA	TRBJ2-2	TGCGCCAGCAGCTTGCCAGGGGGGTACACCGGGGAGCTGTTTTTT	CASSLPGGYTGELFF
TRBV4-1	few	TRBD2	TRBJ2-3	TGCGCCAGCAGGGGGACTAGCGGAGATACGCAGTATTTT	CASRGTSGDTQYF
TRBV6-1	NA	TRBD1	TRBJ2-7	TGTGCCAGCAGTGAAGCGGGACAGGGCTACGAGCAGTACTTC	CASSEAGQGYEQYF
TRBV6-5	NA	NA	TRBJ1-4	TGTGCCAGCAGTCACCGAGACAGATATAATGAAAAACTGTTTTTT	CASSHRDRYNEKLFF
TRBV27	NA	NA	TRBJ2-5	TGTGCCAGCAGTTTGCGGGGGCGGGGGACCCAGTACTTC	CASSLRGRGTQYF
TRBV19	few	TRBD1	TRBJ1-5	TGTGCCAGTAGTAGGGACAGGGACCAGCCCCAGCATTTT	CASSRDRDQPQHF
TRBV19	NA	TRBD2	TRBJ2-2	TGTGCCAGTAGTCGCCTAGCGGGGGGGCTCACCGGGGAGCTGTTTTTT	CASSRLAGGLTGELFF
TRBV10-3	NA	NA	TRBJ2-1	TGTGCCATCAGTGAGTTGATGGATGAGCAGTTCTTC	CAISELMDEQFF
TRBV27	NA	NA	TRBJ2-3	TGTGCCAGCAGTCATTATTTGGGGGATACGCAGTATTTT	CASSHYLGDTQYF
TRBV11-2	NA	NA	TRBJ2-5	TGTGCCAGCAGCCCACAAGAGACCCAGTACTTC	CASSPQETQYF
TRBV5-1	NA	NA	TRBJ2-5	TGCGCCAGCAGCTTGGATGGGAGGGGGCTGGCAGAGACCCAGTACTTC	CASSLDGRGLAETQYF
TRBV5-1	NA	NA	TRBJ1-6	TGCGCCAGCAGTCAGTCCCCAGGGTATCAGTCAGCCCTCCACTTT	CASSQSPGYQSALHF
TRBV19	few	TRBD1	TRBJ1-1	TGTGCCAGTACCTCGGACAGGGCAAGCGCTGAAGCTTTCTTT	CASTSDRASAEAFF
TRBV14	NA	NA	TRBJ1-2	TGTGCCAGCAGCCAGGGCAGGGGAGGATATGGCTACACCTTC	CASSQGRGGYGYTF
TRBV28	NA	NA	TRBJ1-6	TGTGCCAGCAGCCTCCCAGGGGCTAGCTCCTATAATTCACCCCTCCACTTT	CASSLPGASSYNSPLHF
TRBV10-1	once	TRBD1	TRBJ2-5	TGCGCCAGCAGTGAGGGGAGACAGGGGGGAAGAGAGACCCAGTACTTC	CASSEGRQGGRETQYF
TRBV19	NA	NA	TRBJ2-1	TGTGCCGTAGGGTTTAATAAGCAGTTCTTC	CAVGFNKQFF
TRBV11-2	NA	NA	TRBJ2-3	TGTGCCAGCAGCCTCACGGGGAGTACGCAGTATTTT	CASSLTGSTQYF
TRBV5-6	NA	NA	TRBJ2-7	TGTGCCAGCAGCTCTCTTTACGAGCAGTACTTC	CASSSLYEQYF
TRBV27	NA	NA	TRBJ1-5	TGTGCCAGCAGTTCCCTATACCGCAATCAGCCCCAGCATTTT	CASSSLYRNQPQHF
TRBV7-6	NA	NA	TRBJ2-5	TGTGCCAGCAGCTTAGACTTTAGGTTAACGCAATCGGGGGTGAGAGAGACCCAGTACTTC	CASSLDFRLTQSGVRETQYF
TRBV28	few	NA	TRBJ1-1	TGTGCCAGCAGTTTAGTTATGAACACTGAAGCTTTCTTT	CASSLVMNTEAFF
TRBV29-1	NA	NA	TRBJ1-2	TGCAGCGTTTCCTTGGACAACAATCGTGGCTACACCTTC	CSVSLDNNRGYTF
TRBV19	NA	NA	TRBJ1-6	TGTGCCAGTAGTATAATGGGAGGACCCCTCCACTTT	CASSIMGGPLHF
TRBV5-6	NA	TRBD1	TRBJ2-7	TGTGCCAGCAGCCTTACGACAGGGGTCGGATCCTACGAGCAGTACTTC	CASSLTTGVGSYEQYF
TRBV6-4	NA	TRBD2	TRBJ2-1	TGTGCCAGCAGTGACTTTGCGGGGGAATACAATGAGCAGTTCTTC	CASSDFAGEYNEQFF
TRBV6-6	NA	TRBD2	TRBJ2-5	TGTGCCAGCAGTTTCCCAAGCGGGGGCCGAGAGACCCAGTACTTC	CASSFPSGGRETQYF
TRBV6-1	NA	NA	TRBJ2-5	TGTGCCAGCGCCATCGGGACAAAAGAGACCCAGTACTTC	CASAIGTKETQYF
TRBV5-1	NA	NA	TRBJ2-6	TGCGCCAGCAGCCAGAAGGACTCTGGGGCCAACGTCCTGACTTTC	CASSQKDSGANVLTF
TRBV11-2	few	NA	TRBJ2-7	TGTGCCAGCAGCTTAGATCGCCGGAGCGACGAGCAGTACTTC	CASSLDRRSDEQYF
TRBV27	NA	NA	TRBJ2-2	TGTGCCACCGGTTGGGGTGGGGCCGAGACCGGGGAGCTGTTTTTT	CATGWGGAETGELFF
TRBV14	NA	NA	TRBJ2-7	TGTGCCAGCAGCAACCGGGACTTTTCCTACGAGCAGTACTTC	CASSNRDFSYEQYF
TRBV11-2	NA	NA	TRBJ1-2	TGTGCCAGCAGCTTGATAAGGCTCTTCTTC	CASSLIRLFF
TRBV5-6	NA	NA	TRBJ2-5	TGTGCCAGCAGCTTGGGAACCTGGGGGGAGACCCAGTACTTC	CASSLGTWGETQYF
TRBV25-1	NA	TRBD1	TRBJ2-1	TGTGCCAGCAGTGAACAAGGACAGGGATTGTTTAATGAGCAGTTCTTC	CASSEQGQGLFNEQFF
TRBV6-5	NA	TRBD1	TRBJ1-1	TGTGCCAGCAGTTACGGAGGGGGGACAGGGTCGGAAGCTTTCTTT	CASSYGGGTGSEAFF